Each of the 22 T cell receptor beta chains below was sequenced from the same sample in a study of PD-L1 blockade in urothelial cancer. Clones were sequenced by immunoSEQ multiplex PCR, and TCRdb holds only the in-frame ones, with some missing. The table records tens of thousands of clones, roughly four fifths of them present only once. The sequencing used PBMCs, collected around atezolizumab (anti-PD-L1) treatment. These receptor sequences come from an older man with urothelial cancer.

This rearrangement joins TRBV4-3 to TRBJ1-5; a possible D gene is TRBD1 (5 bases). Germline CDR1 is LGHNA and CDR2 is YSLEER. The CDR3 covers 18 residues. V shed 0 bases and J shed 2 bases, with 17 bases lying between them. CDR3 DNA sequence: TGCGCCAGCAGCCAAGAACCCCCCGGGGGTCACGGCAATCAGCCCCAGCATTTT. The encoded protein is CASSQEPPGGHGNQPQHF.

The gene calls are TRBV30 and TRBJ1-1; TRBD1 is a possible D gene (6 bases). Germline loops: CDR1 GTSNPN, CDR2 SVGIG (reference sequence). V was pared by 3 bases and J by 1 base, with 9 bases between. There are 13 residues in the CDR3. DNA for the CDR3: TGTGCCTGGAGGAGGACAGCGAACACTGAAGCTTTCTTT. Its protein is CAWRRTANTEAFF.

The V and J genes are TRBV19 and TRBJ2-3; D is uncertain. The CDR3 consists of 13 residues. V lost 5 bases, J lost 2 bases, and 8 bases lay in between. Per germline, CDR1 LNHDA and CDR2 SQIVND (reference sequence). DNA for the CDR3: TGTGCCAGTAGTCCCGCAGACACAGATACGCAGTATTTT. It encodes CASSPADTDTQYF.

This chain links TRBV4-1 with TRBJ1-1; 9 bases map to TRBD1. This CDR3 region has 14 residues. V lost 1 base, J lost 4 bases, and 1 base stayed unmatched. Germline CDR1 reads MGHRA; CDR2 reads YSYEKL. Here the CDR3 reads CASSQATGGTEAFF. As DNA, the CDR3 is TGCGCCAGCAGCCAAGCGACAGGGGGCACTGAAGCTTTCTTT.

Within the sample, this clone is medium-sized. This chain uses TRBV7-2 with TRBJ2-1; tentative D call: TRBD2 (5 bases). The CDR3 is 13 residues long. The ends were cut back, 11 bases at V and 6 bases at J, with 17 bases in the middle. The V gene's germline CDR1 is SGHTA and CDR2 FQGNSA. As DNA, the CDR3 is TGTGCCGGGTCGGTGGGAGTGGGCAATGAGCAGTTCTTC. It encodes CAGSVGVGNEQFF.

The chain employs TRBV28 and TRBJ2-4; 7 bases align to TRBD1. CDR1 is MDHEN and CDR2 is SYDVKM in the germline V gene. This CDR3 has 14 residues. V lost 7 bases to trimming and J lost 8 bases; unmatched junction nucleotides: 11. The CDR3 coding sequence is TGTGCCAGCATCTCAGGGGGACCCAGGGACATTCAGTACTTC. It yields the protein CASISGGPRDIQYF.

This chain connects TRBV6-1 to TRBJ2-7, with TRBD2 as a possible D gene (6 bases). Germline-derived CDR1 and CDR2 are MNHNS and SASEGT. The CDR3 contains 12 residues. Trimming pared 7 bases from V and 6 bases from J, leaving 13 bases between. The CDR3 loop is CASNTGSGEQYF. In DNA form, the CDR3 reads TGTGCCAGCAACACCGGGAGCGGCGAGCAGTACTTC.

The chain employs TRBV9 and TRBJ2-2; D is undetermined. V was cut by 0 bases and J by 1 base, with 16 bases left in between. In germline, CDR1 is SGDLS, CDR2 YYNGEE. The CDR3 runs to 18 residues. CDR3 residues: CASSVGRLVPGNTGELFF. The CDR3 DNA reads TGTGCCAGCAGCGTAGGTCGTTTGGTGCCGGGGAACACCGGGGAGCTGTTTTTT.

J is TRBJ2-4 and V is TRBV7-2; 13 nucleotides match TRBD2. The CDR3 is made up of 18 amino acids. The trim removed 5 bases at V and 6 bases at J, leaving 13 bases unmatched. Germline CDR1 reads SGHTA; CDR2 reads FQGNSA. The CDR3 sequence: CASSLGGRTSGRGNIQYF. The DNA for the CDR3 is TGTGCCAGCAGCCTGGGGGGGAGGACTAGCGGGAGAGGAAACATTCAGTACTTC.

CDR3 in amino acids: CASSSTRQANYGYTF. The CDR3 DNA reads as TGTGCCAGCAGTTCAACTCGACAGGCTAACTATGGCTACACCTTC. V is TRBV27 and J is TRBJ1-2; perhaps TRBD1 as D (6 bases). The CDR3 spans 15 residues. CDR1 and CDR2 (germline): MNHEY, SMNVEV (reference sequence). The V end was cut by 4 bases, the J end by 0 bases, with 12 bases between.

The chain couples TRBV27 to TRBJ1-3, with 8 bases identical to TRBD1. With V trimmed by 5 bases and J by 2 bases, 8 bases remained unmatched. Germline CDR1 MNHEY, CDR2 SMNVEV (reference sequence). The CDR3 has 16 residues. The CDR3 sequence: CASSVTGGITGNTIYF. The CDR3 coding sequence is TGTGCCAGCAGTGTCACAGGGGGGATAACTGGAAACACCATATATTTT.

The rearrangement uses TRBV19 and TRBJ1-2, with 7 bases lining up with TRBD1. V was clipped by 5 bases and J by 3 bases; unmatched bases: 3. CDR1 LNHDA and CDR2 SQIVND come from the germline V gene (reference sequence). The CDR3 contains 13 residues. The CDR3 region has the DNA TGTGCCAGTAGTTTTACAGGGGACTATGGCTACACCTTC. This translates into CASSFTGDYGYTF.

The chain uses TRBV2 and TRBJ2-7, with a tentative D call TRBD1 (6 bases). This CDR3 contains 16 residues. CDR1 SNHLY and CDR2 FYNNEI come from the germline V gene. V gave up 6 bases and J gave up 0 bases, with 18 bases separating them. CDR3: CASRPTRQASSYEQYF. The CDR3 nucleotides are TGTGCCAGCAGGCCAACCAGACAGGCGAGCTCCTACGAGCAGTACTTC.

The DNA of the CDR3 is TGTGCCAGCAGCCGAAAACAGGGGGCAGGAGAGTCAGCTTTCTTT. Protein product: CASSRKQGAGESAFF. The V gene is TRBV6-1, the J gene TRBJ1-1; 9 bases line up with TRBD1. Per the germline V gene, CDR1 is MNHNS and CDR2 is SASEGT. The V and J ends lost 6 bases and 10 bases, in that order; junction bases with no gene match: 15. The length of the CDR3 is 15 residues.

V gene TRBV10-3 combines with J gene TRBJ1-2; TRBD1 aligns across 9 bases. Germline lookup yields CDR1 ENHRY and CDR2 SYGVKD. This CDR3 has 17 amino acids. V lost 5 bases, J lost 5 bases, and 15 bases stayed unmatched. CDR3 DNA sequence: TGTGCCATCAGTCGGGTCGTGGGACAGGGCGTGCAGTATGGCTACACCTTC. It translates to CAISRVVGQGVQYGYTF.

The chain joins TRBV5-1 to TRBJ1-3, with 8 bases fitting TRBD1. This CDR3 has 16 residues. Trimming cost V 4 bases and J 4 bases; bases outside gene matches: 10. The germline CDR1 and CDR2 sequences are SGHRS and YFSETQ. CDR3 DNA sequence: TGCGCCAGCAGCAATCCCCAGGGGGCAGGAGGAAACACCATATATTTT. Its translation is CASSNPQGAGGNTIYF.

The chain joins TRBV15 to TRBJ1-4, with TRBD1 as a possible D gene (5 bases). The germline V gene encodes CDR1 LNHNV and CDR2 YYDKDF (reference sequence). This CDR3 spans 15 amino acids. V was pared by 5 bases and J by 6 bases, with 16 bases between. DNA of the CDR3: TGTGCCACCAGCGGAAAAACAGGTTCCTATGAAAAACTGTTTTTT. It codes for CATSGKTGSYEKLFF. Full variable domain (outside the CDR3, taken from reference TRBV15 and TRBJ1-4): DAMVIQNPRYQVTQFGKPVTLSCSQTLNHNVMYWYQQKSSQAPKLLFHYYDKDFNNEADTPDNFQSRRPNTSFCFLDIRSPGLGDTAMYLCATSGKTGSYEKLFFGSGTQLSVL.

This rearrangement joins TRBV5-1 to TRBJ1-1; no reliable D call. The germline gives CDR1 SGHRS, CDR2 YFSETQ. V dropped 0 bases and J dropped 5 bases, with 8 bases sitting between them. This CDR3 has 13 residues. CDR3 sequence reads: CASSLDGRTEAFF. CDR3 in DNA: TGCGCCAGCAGCTTGGACGGGAGGACTGAAGCTTTCTTT. The variable domain in full, with the rest retrieved from reference TRBV5-1 and TRBJ1-1, is KAGVTQTPRYLIKTRGQQVTLSCSPISGHRSVSWYQQTPGQGLQFLFEYFSETQRNKGNFPGRFSGRQFSNSRSEMNVSTLELGDSALYLCASSLDGRTEAFFGQGTRLTVV.

The chain links TRBV30 to TRBJ1-5; D perhaps matches TRBD1 (5 bases). The CDR3 extends over 14 amino acids. Germline V CDR1 and CDR2: GTSNPN, SVGIG (reference sequence). V dropped 4 bases and J dropped 4 bases, with 14 bases sitting between them. The CDR3 DNA reads TGTGCCTGGACAGCAGCAGGGATGAATCAGCCCCAGCATTTT. Its protein product is CAWTAAGMNQPQHF. The variable domain in full, with the rest retrieved from reference TRBV30 and TRBJ1-5, is SQTIHQWPATLVQPVGSPLSLECTVEGTSNPNLYWYRQAAGRGLQLLFYSVGIGQISSEVPQNLSASRPQDRQFILSSKKLLLSDSGFYLCAWTAAGMNQPQHFGDGTRLSIL.

This chain connects TRBV4-3 to TRBJ1-2; D perhaps matches TRBD1 (5 bases). The length of the CDR3 is 15 residues. Germline V gene data show CDR1 as LGHNA and CDR2 as YSLEER. V was pared by 3 bases and J by 2 bases, with 13 bases between. The CDR3 DNA reads as TGCGCCAGCAGCCAGGACATAAGGACCAACTATGGCTACACCTTC. It encodes CASSQDIRTNYGYTF.

This chain links TRBV7-9 with TRBJ2-1; TRBD2 matches 10 bases. The V segment lost 1 base and the J segment 8 bases; nucleotides outside the gene matches: 8. The germline CDR1 and CDR2 sequences are SEHNR and FQNEAQ (reference sequence). The CDR3 is 16 amino acids. The CDR3 region is CASSLDQGTSVHEQFF. For the CDR3, the DNA is TGTGCCAGCAGCTTAGATCAAGGGACTAGCGTACATGAGCAGTTCTTC. The complete variable domain, with remaining parts taken from reference TRBV7-9 and TRBJ2-1, reads DTGVSQNPRHKITKRGQNVTFRCDPISEHNRLYWYRQTLGQGPEFLTYFQNEAQLEKSRLLSDRFSAERPKGSFSTLEIQRTEQGDSAMYLCASSLDQGTSVHEQFFGPGTRLTVL.

The chain employs TRBV5-1 and TRBJ2-1, with a possible D match to TRBD2 (5 bases). Germline-derived CDR1 and CDR2 are SGHRS and YFSETQ. This CDR3 has 14 residues. V was clipped by 2 bases and J by 6 bases, with 12 bases between them. The CDR3 reads CASSFWGEGNEQFF. CDR3 coding DNA: TGCGCCAGCAGCTTCTGGGGTGAGGGCAATGAGCAGTTCTTC.